This T cell receptor beta chain stems from a study of cytomegalovirus exposure and HLA in healthy donors. At the level of the study: From donors who were HLA-typed, an early data release held 70 million to 90 million unique TCRs.

As to this clone: This sample includes further DNA sequences coding for the same CDR3.

The primer mix had 60 Vbeta and 13 Jbeta primers. Using immunoSEQ multiplex PCR, the repertoire was profiled, and TCRdb retains in-frame clones only, with some absent. Found here are roughly 190,000 clones, roughly 73% of them singletons; the top ten hold over 3%. The CDR3 is 13 residues long. Between the trimmed V and J ends, which lost 0 bases and 6 bases, there was a span of 9 bases. CDR1 is SGHRS, CDR2 YFSETQ, per germline. The source is a female donor in good health and CMV-seronegative. Sample: PBMCs. V is TRBV5-1 and J is TRBJ1-2; possibly TRBD1 for D (5 bases). CDR3 in amino acids: CASSLGQGNGYTF. CDR3 nucleotide sequence: TGCGCCAGCAGCTTGGGGCAGGGAAATGGCTACACCTTC. Complete variable domain (other parts from reference TRBV5-1 and TRBJ1-2): KAGVTQTPRYLIKTRGQQVTLSCSPISGHRSVSWYQQTPGQGLQFLFEYFSETQRNKGNFPGRFSGRQFSNSRSEMNVSTLELGDSALYLCASSLGQGNGYTFGSGTRLTVV.